One and the same sample provided the 30 T cell receptor beta chains below, sequenced in a study of T cells in Graves' hyperthyroidism and ophthalmopathy. Regions amplified from RNA transcripts were the TCR beta CDR3 regions. First-round RT-PCR targeting the TCR CDR3 was performed with the HTBI primer set. TCRdb re-called the multiplex PCR reads through MiXCR, storing one row per CDR3 protein. Of roughly 360,000 distinct CDR3 sequences listed, approximately 13% are singletons. The sample consisted of blood. Receptors were obtained from a man aged 25 to 45 with Graves' hyperthyroidism that later progressed to Graves' ophthalmopathy.

Ten or more counts support this clonotype. V is TRBV15 and J is TRBJ2-7, with TRBD2 identical over 7 bases. Germline CDR1 is LNHNV and CDR2 is YYDKDF (reference sequence). The J segment lost 5 bases and the V segment lost 1 base, leaving 11 bases of the junction unmatched. The CDR3 consists of 16 residues. CDR3 coding DNA: TGTGCCACCAGCAGAGCCCTTCCCGGGGGGTTCCACGAGCAGTACTTC. Residues: CATSRALPGGFHEQYF.

Regarding this clonotype: A much larger clonotype is one base distant, so this may be a read error. The chain employs TRBV11-1 and TRBJ1-4, with D hard to call. The CDR3 spans 18 residues. Germline V gene data show CDR1 as SGHAT and CDR2 as FQDESV (reference sequence). CDR3 coding DNA: TGTACCAGCAGCGCGGATTCCTCGACGGCCAGATTGGGCGAAAAACTGTTTTTT. It translates to CTSSADSSTARLGEKLFF.

The chain couples TRBV29-1 to TRBJ2-3; 7 bases map to TRBD2. The germline CDR1 and CDR2 sequences are SQVTM and ANQGSEA. This CDR3 has 13 residues. The trim removed 6 bases at V and 3 bases at J, leaving 6 bases unmatched. This CDR3 reads CSVGGLMTDTQYF. The DNA of the CDR3 is TGCAGCGTCGGGGGACTAATGACAGATACGCAGTATTTT.

This clonotype was counted a few times. A much larger clone differs by one base, so this may be a read error. J is TRBJ1-1 and V is TRBV18; D unresolved. V was clipped by 3 bases and J by 10 bases, with 15 bases between them. This CDR3 is 13 amino acids long. Germline CDR1 reads KGHSH; CDR2 reads LQKENI. CDR3 nucleotide sequence: TGTGCCAGCTCACCGGGCAGCCAGTCGACAGCTTTCTTT. This encodes CASSPGSQSTAFF.

In its sample, this clonotype was seen many times. The gene calls are TRBV27 and TRBJ1-5; no reliable D call. The CDR3 length is 14 residues. V lost 2 bases and J lost 6, with 11 bases in between. From germline, CDR1 is MNHEY and CDR2 SMNVEV (reference sequence). The CDR3 loop reads CASSLLGYSQPQHF. DNA of the CDR3: TGTGCCAGCAGTTTACTCGGGTATAGTCAGCCCCAGCATTTT.

This clonotype was counted only a few times. The chain couples TRBV5-8 to TRBJ1-6; the D is unclear. Germline CDR1 and CDR2: SGHTS and YDEGEE. This CDR3 is built from 15 residues. V lost 3 bases, J lost 7 bases, and 14 bases lay in between. The CDR3 loop is CASSSRTVGNSPLHF. The CDR3 DNA reads as TGTGCCAGCAGCTCTCGGACCGTCGGGAATTCACCCCTCCACTTT.

This chain connects TRBV6-2 or TRBV6-3 to TRBJ2-7; D uncertain. Germline V gene data show CDR1 as MNHEY and CDR2 as SVGEGT. The ends were cut back, 5 bases at V and 2 bases at J, with 10 bases in the middle. The CDR3 length is 13 residues. CDR3 nucleotide sequence: TGTGCCAGCAGTGTCTATCAAACCTACGAGCAGTACTTC. Translation: CASSVYQTYEQYF.

CDR3: CASGRGTGELFF. Here the CDR3 DNA reads TGCGCCAGCGGTAGAGGCACCGGGGAGCTGTTTTTT. The chain employs TRBV10-2 and TRBJ2-2; D not resolved. This CDR3 region has 12 residues. Deletions cut 8 bases from V and 4 bases from J, with 8 bases between. Germline CDR1 reads WSHSY; CDR2 reads SAAADI.

This clonotype was observed at least ten times. The chain employs TRBV6-5 and TRBJ2-5; the match to TRBD2 covers 15 bases. CDR1 is MNHEY, CDR2 SVGAGI, per germline. This CDR3 contains 16 residues. The ends lost 2 bases at V and 2 bases at J; junction bases unmatched: 0. Here the CDR3 DNA reads TGTGCCAGCAGTTACGGGACTAGCGGGGGGCAAGAGACCCAGTACTTC. Translation gives CASSYGTSGGQETQYF.

This clonotype was recorded a few times. The V call is TRBV18, the J call TRBJ1-4; D gene unclear. Trimming took off 4 bases at V and 3 bases at J, with 6 bases between the two ends. The CDR3 totals 13 residues. The germline gives CDR1 KGHSH, CDR2 LQKENI. Here the CDR3 reads CASSQDSNEKLFF. The CDR3 DNA reads as TGTGCCAGCTCACAGGATTCTAATGAAAAACTGTTTTTT. Complete variable domain (other parts from reference TRBV18 and TRBJ1-4): NAGVMQNPRHLVRRRGQEARLRCSPMKGHSHVYWYRQLPEEGLKFMVYLQKENIIDESGMPKERFSAEFPKEGPSILRIQQVVRGDSAAYFCASSQDSNEKLFFGSGTQLSVL.

There are many counts of this clonotype. The gene calls are TRBV6-1 and TRBJ1-5, with D hard to call. Germline CDR1 reads MNHNS; CDR2 reads SASEGT. V was shortened by 0 bases and J by 3 bases, with 9 bases between the two germline ends. The CDR3 runs 15 residues. The CDR3 protein is CASSEAPGLNQPQHF. The DNA of the CDR3 is TGTGCCAGCAGTGAAGCTCCCGGACTCAATCAGCCCCAGCATTTT.

V usage is TRBV9 and J usage is TRBJ2-3, with 9 positions matching TRBD1. J gave up 4 bases and V 3 bases, and 6 bases lay outside the gene matches. Germline V gives CDR1 SGDLS, CDR2 YYNGEE. This CDR3 contains 15 residues. CDR3 region: CASSGGTGFADTQYF. CDR3 bases: TGTGCCAGCAGCGGAGGGACAGGGTTTGCAGATACGCAGTATTTT.

The table lists this clonotype with many counts. The chain joins TRBV7-8 to TRBJ2-1; TRBD2 might be the D (7 bases). V was pared by 8 bases and J by 9 bases, with 17 bases between. Germline lookup yields CDR1 SGHVS and CDR2 FQNEAQ. This CDR3 region has 13 residues. CDR3 in amino acids: CASLGRGRREQFF. CDR3 DNA: TGTGCCAGCCTTGGGAGGGGGAGGCGTGAGCAGTTCTTC. Looking up the rest from reference TRBV7-8 and TRBJ2-1 gives the full variable domain: GAGVSQSPRYKVAKRGQDVALRCDPISGHVSLFWYQQALGQGPEFLTYFQNEAQLDKSGLPSDRFFAERPEGSVSTLKIQRTQQEDSAVYLCASLGRGRREQFFGPGTRLTVL.

The CDR3 sequence is CASRPAGSSYNEQFF. The CDR3 DNA reads as TGCGCCAGCAGACCCGCGGGGAGCTCCTACAATGAGCAGTTCTTC. The rearrangement links TRBV5-1 to TRBJ2-1; possible D gene TRBD2, 6 bases. The CDR3 is made up of 15 amino acids. Germline values: CDR1 SGHRS, CDR2 YFSETQ. The V gene lost 5 bases and the J gene lost 0 bases, with 12 bases spanning the gap.

This clonotype has a handful of counts. The chain has TRBV28 and TRBJ1-4, with TRBD1 matching 8 bases. Unmatched junction bases numbered 2, after V lost 6 bases and J lost 8 bases. The germline V gene has CDR1 MDHEN and CDR2 SYDVKM. The CDR3 runs 12 residues. The CDR3 protein is CASRGQGEKLFF. The CDR3 region has the DNA TGTGCCAGCAGAGGACAGGGAGAAAAACTGTTTTTT.

This clonotype came up many times. The gene calls are TRBV24-1 and TRBJ2-5; the D gene could be TRBD1 or TRBD2 (6 bases each). CDR1 and CDR2 from the germline V gene are KGHDR and SFDVKD. The CDR3 is made up of 16 amino acids. V was shortened by 0 bases and J by 5 bases, with 15 bases between the two germline ends. CDR3 DNA sequence: TGTGCCACCAGTGATTTGAGGGGGGCGGGCGGGGAGACCCAGTACTTC. Translation gives CATSDLRGAGGETQYF.

The chain couples TRBV29-1 to TRBJ2-1; D is tentatively TRBD1 or TRBD2 (7 bases each). The CDR3 runs 16 residues. Trimming removed 0 bases from V and 7 bases from J, with 19 bases in between. Germline-derived CDR1 and CDR2 are SQVTM and ANQGSEA. CDR3 protein: CSVEDLARGGWNEQFF. As DNA, the CDR3 is TGCAGCGTTGAAGACCTTGCCAGGGGGGGTTGGAATGAGCAGTTCTTC.

This clonotype was found many times. The chain combines TRBV9 with TRBJ2-3; 7 positions match TRBD1. Looked up from germline, CDR1 is SGDLS and CDR2 is YYNGEE. The V gene end was trimmed by 3 bases and the J gene end by 0 bases; junction bases not matched to a gene: 7. The CDR3 contains 16 residues. The CDR3 sequence: CASSARTGSSTDTQYF. The CDR3 DNA follows: TGTGCCAGCAGCGCCAGGACAGGTTCTAGCACAGATACGCAGTATTTT. The full variable domain, with the rest looked up from reference TRBV9 and TRBJ2-3, is DSGVTQTPKHLITATGQRVTLRCSPRSGDLSVYWYQQSLDQGLQFLIQYYNGEERAKGNILERFSAQQFPDLHSELNLSSLELGDSALYFCASSARTGSSTDTQYFGPGTRLTVL.

This clonotype was recorded a few times. CDR3: CASSEEVGQPQHF. The DNA of the CDR3 is TGTGCCAGCAGTGAAGAGGTGGGACAGCCCCAGCATTTT. The V call is TRBV6-4, the J call TRBJ1-5; D not resolved. Trimming removed 3 bases from V and 7 bases from J, with 10 bases in between. Per the germline V gene, CDR1 is MRHNA and CDR2 is SNTAGT. The CDR3 extends over 13 amino acids.

This clonotype was observed many times. The CDR3 DNA sequence: TGTGCCAGCAGCTTTTTCTACGAGCAGTACTTC. Translating it yields CASSFFYEQYF. The chain carries TRBV11-3 and TRBJ2-7; D unresolved. This CDR3 has 11 residues. Per germline, CDR1 SGHNT and CDR2 YENEEA. V gave up 3 bases and J gave up 3 bases, with 3 bases separating them.

This clonotype was counted between two and nine times. The chain links TRBV7-3 to TRBJ2-2, with 7 bases identical to TRBD1. The CDR3 has 14 residues. V trimming: 8 bases; J trimming: 5 bases; junction bases outside the gene matches: 8. Germline CDR1 and CDR2: SGHTA and FQGTGA. CDR3 sequence (DNA): TGTGCCAGCGGCAACAGGGGTGGGACCGGGGAGCTGTTTTTT. Translated, it gives CASGNRGGTGELFF. The full variable domain, its missing parts supplied by reference TRBV7-3 and TRBJ2-2, is GAGVSQTPSNKVTEKGKYVELRCDPISGHTALYWYRQSLGQGPEFLIYFQGTGAADDSGLPNDRFFAVRPEGSVSTLKIQRTERGDSAVYLCASGNRGGTGELFFGEGSRLTVL.

This chain uses TRBV9 with TRBJ1-3, with D possibly matching TRBD1 (6 bases). The germline V gene encodes CDR1 SGDLS and CDR2 YYNGEE. Between the trimmed V and J ends, which lost 4 bases and 4 bases, there was a span of 18 bases. The CDR3 has 16 amino acids. The CDR3 DNA sequence: TGTGCCAGCAGCCATTACACCCGGGACATCGGAAACACCATATATTTT. It codes for CASSHYTRDIGNTIYF.

This clonotype occurred a few times. The CDR3 region has the DNA TGCGCCAGCAGCTTCCTGACTCCGGGACAGGGCGCCCTTCTCCAAGAGACCCAGTACTTC. Translation gives CASSFLTPGQGALLQETQYF. The chain is built from TRBV5-1 and TRBJ2-5; 9 nucleotides line up with TRBD1. Germline CDR1 is SGHRS and CDR2 is YFSETQ. The CDR3 consists of 20 residues. J gave up 1 base and V 2 bases, and 18 bases lay outside the gene matches.

This clonotype was picked up many times. J is TRBJ2-1 and V is TRBV6-1; 9 nucleotides match TRBD1. This CDR3 has 18 residues. Losses at the gene ends were 7 bases for V and 8 bases for J; bases not matched to a gene: 21. CDR1 MNHNS and CDR2 SASEGT come from the germline V gene. In DNA form, the CDR3 reads TGTGCCAGCACAGACAGGGGGATTAATGGGTGGTTGGTGTATGAGCAGTTCTTC. As protein: CASTDRGINGWLVYEQFF.

CDR3 residues: CASSSYGTPYNEQFF. CDR3 bases: TGCGCCAGCAGTTCATACGGGACACCTTACAATGAGCAGTTCTTC. The rearrangement uses TRBV5-1 and TRBJ2-1; D might be TRBD1 (6 bases). This CDR3 contains 15 residues. V was clipped by 5 bases and J by 4 bases, with 16 bases between them. In germline, CDR1 is SGHRS, CDR2 YFSETQ.

This clonotype appeared many times. This sequence joins TRBV18 and TRBJ1-5, with unresolved D. Germline V gene data show CDR1 as KGHSH and CDR2 as LQKENI. Trimming shortened V by 2 bases and J by 2 bases, and 7 bases separated the two germline ends. This CDR3 has 14 amino acids. CDR3 in DNA: TGTGCCAGCTCACCATTACAGCGCAATCAGCCCCAGCATTTT. This translates into CASSPLQRNQPQHF.

This clonotype was seen ten or more times. The chain employs TRBV20-1 and TRBJ2-1, with 7 positions matching TRBD2. Germline V gives CDR1 DFQATT, CDR2 SNEGSKA (reference sequence). The CDR3 runs to 17 residues. V lost 3 bases and J lost 0; bases outside the gene matches: 11. The CDR3 DNA reads as TGCAGTGCTAGGTCTCAAGGGCGGGGGAGCTCCTACAATGAGCAGTTCTTC. This sequence encodes CSARSQGRGSSYNEQFF.

In this sample, this clonotype turned up many times. The rearrangement joins TRBV12-3 or TRBV12-4 to TRBJ2-5, with 12 nucleotides matching TRBD2. V was pared by 5 bases and J by 3 bases, with 7 bases of the junction left unmatched. The CDR3 loop spans 16 amino acids. As DNA, the CDR3 is TGTGCCAGCAGTACTCGGACTAGCGGGGTTAAAGAGACCCAGTACTTC. Protein: CASSTRTSGVKETQYF.

The chain combines TRBV20-1 with TRBJ1-2, with D possibly matching TRBD1 (6 bases). Germline V gives CDR1 DFQATT, CDR2 SNEGSKA (reference sequence). This CDR3 has 15 residues. Trimming shortened V by 1 base and J by 8 bases, and 20 bases separated the two germline ends. The CDR3 region is CSARVYLLRGSGYTF. In DNA, the CDR3 is TGCAGTGCTAGAGTGTATCTATTGAGGGGGAGCGGCTACACCTTC.

This clonotype showed up many times. The chain recombines TRBV6-1 with TRBJ1-6, with 7 bases identical to TRBD1. The germline CDR1 and CDR2 sequences are MNHNS and SASEGT. The ends lost 5 bases at V and 0 bases at J; junction bases unmatched: 4. This CDR3 has 16 residues. The CDR3 DNA follows: TGTGCCAGCAGTCATAACAGGGGCTCCTATAATTCACCCCTCCACTTT. This gives the protein CASSHNRGSYNSPLHF.